The 19 T cell receptor beta chains below all came from one sample that was sequenced in a study of blood T cell repertoires in COVID-19. Data came from immunoSEQ multiplex PCR; TCRdb stores just in-frame clones and leaves some out. Of roughly 99,000 clones in the sample, approximately 81% were seen once. The sequencing sample was made of peripheral blood. The receptors were sampled from a human donor in a cohort sampled during active COVID-19.

This chain joins TRBV4-3 and TRBJ1-1; weak D call: TRBD1 (6 bases). Trimming took off 4 bases at V and 1 base at J, with 16 bases between the two ends. The CDR3 has 16 amino acids. In germline, CDR1 is LGHNA, CDR2 YSLEER. CDR3 sequence (DNA): TGCGCCAGCAGCCCAGTACCAGGGGTGGGGAACACTGAAGCTTTCTTT. Protein: CASSPVPGVGNTEAFF.

V gene TRBV19 combines with J gene TRBJ1-1, with 9 bases fitting TRBD1. Germline V gene lookup returns CDR1 LNHDA and CDR2 SQIVND (reference sequence). The CDR3 has 15 amino acids. The J segment lost 1 base and the V segment lost 6 bases, leaving 6 bases of the junction unmatched. CDR3 bases: TGTGCCAGTAGCCATCCGGGACAGGGGAACACTGAAGCTTTCTTT. Protein product: CASSHPGQGNTEAFF. Combining the CDR3 with reference TRBV19 and TRBJ1-1 gives the whole variable domain DGGITQSPKYLFRKEGQNVTLSCEQNLNHDAMYWYRQDPGQGLRLIYYSQIVNDFQKGDIAEGYSVSREKKESFPLTVTSAQKNPTAFYLCASSHPGQGNTEAFFGQGTRLTVV.

This chain connects TRBV5-1 to TRBJ2-1, with 7 positions matching TRBD2. This CDR3 comprises 14 residues. Germline lookup yields CDR1 SGHRS and CDR2 YFSETQ. Trimming at V came to 3 bases and at J to 6 bases, leaving 6 bases not matched to a gene. Written as DNA, the CDR3 is TGCGCCAGCAGCTCAACGACTAGCTTCAATGAGCAGTTCTTC. It codes for CASSSTTSFNEQFF.

This rearrangement joins TRBV11-2 to TRBJ2-1, with D perhaps TRBD1 (5 bases). Germline values: CDR1 SGHAT, CDR2 FQNNGV. Trimming shortened V by 5 bases and J by 5 bases, and 16 bases separated the two germline ends. The CDR3 spans 15 residues. DNA of the CDR3: TGTGCCAGCAGCCAGCGTAGGACACGAGACAATGAGCAGTTCTTC. Protein product: CASSQRRTRDNEQFF.

The V gene is TRBV30, the J gene TRBJ2-7, with D maybe TRBD1 (6 bases). The CDR3 runs 13 residues. The germline V gene encodes CDR1 GTSNPN and CDR2 SVGIG (reference sequence). Trimming pared 7 bases from V and 2 bases from J, leaving 15 bases between. CDR3 loop: CASRGMGPYEQYF. The CDR3 coding sequence is TGTGCCTCAAGGGGGATGGGTCCCTACGAGCAGTACTTC.

The chain recombines TRBV3-1 (or the pseudogene TRBV3-2) with TRBJ1-5, with D hard to call. CDR1 is LGHDT, CDR2 YNNKEL, per germline (reference sequence). V was pared by 4 bases and J by 4 bases, with 8 bases between. CDR3 length equals 13 residues. CDR3 in amino acids: CASSPLGNQPQHF. CDR3 sequence (DNA): TGTGCCAGCAGCCCCCTAGGTAATCAGCCCCAGCATTTT.

The chain has TRBV19 and TRBJ2-3; TRBD1 is a possible D gene (5 bases). The V gene lost 1 base and the J gene lost 4 bases, with 6 bases spanning the gap. CDR1 and CDR2 (germline): LNHDA, SQIVND (reference sequence). The CDR3 has 13 residues. CDR3 sequence (DNA): TGTGCCAGTAGTATAGGGGGCGCAGATACGCAGTATTTT. It yields the protein CASSIGGADTQYF. The full variable domain, completed using reference TRBV19 and TRBJ2-3, is DGGITQSPKYLFRKEGQNVTLSCEQNLNHDAMYWYRQDPGQGLRLIYYSQIVNDFQKGDIAEGYSVSREKKESFPLTVTSAQKNPTAFYLCASSIGGADTQYFGPGTRLTVL.

The chain joins TRBV18 to TRBJ1-1; 7 nucleotides agree with TRBD1. V was clipped by 2 bases and J by 2 bases; unmatched bases: 20. The CDR3 totals 20 residues. Germline CDR1 is KGHSH and CDR2 is LQKENI. CDR3 in amino acids: CASSPRAGTVTLRLNTEAFF. The CDR3 region has the DNA TGTGCCAGCTCACCAAGGGCCGGGACAGTAACATTGAGACTTAACACTGAAGCTTTCTTT.

The chain uses TRBV7-2 and TRBJ2-1; tentative D call: TRBD1 (5 bases). Per the germline V gene, CDR1 is SGHTA and CDR2 is FQGNSA. The CDR3 is 13 residues long. Deletions cut 2 bases from V and 9 bases from J, with 11 bases between. CDR3 sequence reads: CASSLNWGGEQFF. CDR3 bases: TGTGCCAGCAGCTTAAACTGGGGCGGTGAGCAGTTCTTC.

The chain links TRBV7-2 to TRBJ2-7, with D maybe TRBD2 (6 bases). There are 13 residues in the CDR3. Germline V gene data show CDR1 as SGHTA and CDR2 as FQGNSA. V was shortened by 3 bases and J by 3 bases, with 9 bases between the two germline ends. CDR3 in amino acids: CASSLAGIYEQYF. CDR3 nucleotide sequence: TGTGCCAGCAGCTTGGCGGGAATCTACGAGCAGTACTTC. Combining the CDR3 with reference TRBV7-2 and TRBJ2-7 gives the whole variable domain GAGVSQSPSNKVTEKGKDVELRCDPISGHTALYWYRQSLGQGLEFLIYFQGNSAPDKSGLPSDRFSAERTGGSVSTLTIQRTQQEDSAVYLCASSLAGIYEQYFGPGTRLTVT.

This rearrangement joins TRBV29-1 to TRBJ2-1, with 8 bases identical to TRBD2. Germline trimming cut 6 bases from V and 9 bases from J; bases unmatched to any gene: 16. This CDR3 has 15 amino acids. Germline V CDR1 and CDR2: SQVTM, ANQGSEA. The CDR3 nucleotides are TGCAGCGTAAAACCGGGACTAGTGGCGGCGAGTGAGCAGTTCTTC. Its translation is CSVKPGLVAASEQFF.

CDR3 DNA: TGTGCCAGCAGCTCCGAGATTGGGGCGAGTGAAGAGTTCTTC. Translation: CASSSEIGASEEFF. This sequence joins TRBV7-9 and TRBJ2-1; D perhaps matches TRBD1 (5 bases). The germline V and J ends were trimmed by 4 bases and 14 bases, with 21 bases remaining between them. Per germline, CDR1 SEHNR and CDR2 FQNEAQ (reference sequence). This CDR3 comprises 14 residues.

This clone is a singleton in its sample. The V call is TRBV7-2, the J call TRBJ2-3; 8 bases line up with TRBD2. V shed 5 bases and J 2 bases; nucleotides not matched to a gene: 12. CDR1 and CDR2 (germline): SGHTA, FQGNSA. CDR3 length equals 17 residues. The CDR3 here is CASSPSFTSGYTDTQYF. DNA for the CDR3: TGTGCCAGCAGCCCTAGTTTCACTAGCGGATACACAGATACGCAGTATTTT.

This sequence joins TRBV2 and TRBJ2-5, with D perhaps TRBD1 (6 bases). The germline CDR1 and CDR2 sequences are SNHLY and FYNNEI. The CDR3 is made up of 14 amino acids. The V and J ends lost 7 bases and 3 bases respectively, with 15 bases between them. In DNA form, the CDR3 reads TGTGCCAGCAATAAAGGGACACTAGAAGAGACCCAGTACTTC. Its translation is CASNKGTLEETQYF.

The V gene is TRBV5-6, the J gene TRBJ2-1, with TRBD2 matching over 11 bases. Losses at the gene ends were 0 bases for V and 7 bases for J; bases not matched to a gene: 9. The CDR3 covers 17 residues. Germline V gene sequence: CDR1 SGHDT, CDR2 YYEEEE. The CDR3 DNA sequence: TGTGCCAGCAGCTTGGCCTTACTAGCGGGAGTAGTTAATGAGCAGTTCTTC. This translates into CASSLALLAGVVNEQFF.

The chain combines TRBV21-1 with TRBJ2-7; the D segment call TRBD1 is taken from the table without a DNA check. TRBV21-1 is assigned pseudogene status. The CDR3 loop spans 11 amino acids. CDR3 DNA: TGTGCCAACAGCAAAGCGGGACAGGGGGACTTC. The encoded protein is CANSKAGQGDF.

The chain couples TRBV20-1 to TRBJ2-7; 13 positions agree with TRBD2. The CDR3 is 14 residues long. V gave up 3 bases and J gave up 4 bases; unmatched junction bases: 3. Germline V lookup: CDR1 DFQATT, CDR2 SNEGSKA (reference sequence). The CDR3 sequence: CSASGGLAGYEQYF. In nucleotides, the CDR3 is TGCAGTGCTAGTGGGGGACTAGCGGGGTACGAGCAGTACTTC.

This chain joins TRBV3-1 (or the pseudogene TRBV3-2) and TRBJ2-2; the D gene is possibly TRBD1 (5 bases). V was cut by 4 bases and J by 6 bases, with 9 bases left in between. The CDR3 runs to 13 residues. Germline V gene sequence: CDR1 LGHDT, CDR2 YNNKEL (reference sequence). The CDR3 region is CASSRGPPGELFF. The CDR3 DNA is TGTGCCAGCAGCCGGGGCCCCCCCGGGGAGCTGTTTTTT.

The rearrangement joins TRBV3-1 (or the pseudogene TRBV3-2) to TRBJ2-4; TRBD2 agrees at 11 bases. V lost 0 bases and J lost 1; bases outside the gene matches: 11. The CDR3 covers 20 residues. CDR1 LGHDT and CDR2 YNNKEL come from the germline V gene (reference sequence). CDR3 in DNA: TGTGCCAGCAGCCAAGATCTAACTAGCGGGGGAGGGTTGGCCAAAAACATTCAGTACTTC. Translating gives CASSQDLTSGGGLAKNIQYF.